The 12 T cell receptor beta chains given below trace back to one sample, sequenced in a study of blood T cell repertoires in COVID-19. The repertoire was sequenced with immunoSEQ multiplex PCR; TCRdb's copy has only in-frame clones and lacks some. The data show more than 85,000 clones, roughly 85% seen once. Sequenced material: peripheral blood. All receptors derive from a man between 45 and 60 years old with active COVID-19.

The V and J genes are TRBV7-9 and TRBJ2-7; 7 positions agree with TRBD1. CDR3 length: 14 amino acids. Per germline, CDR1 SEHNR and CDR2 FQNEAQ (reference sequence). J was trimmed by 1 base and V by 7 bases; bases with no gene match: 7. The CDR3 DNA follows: TGTGCCAGCACCGCGGACAGGCGATCCTACGAGCAGTACTTC. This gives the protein CASTADRRSYEQYF.

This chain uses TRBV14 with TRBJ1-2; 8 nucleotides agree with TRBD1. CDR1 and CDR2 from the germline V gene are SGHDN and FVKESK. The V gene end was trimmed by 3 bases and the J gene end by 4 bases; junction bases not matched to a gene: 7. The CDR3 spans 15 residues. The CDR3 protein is CASSQRQGSLYGYTF. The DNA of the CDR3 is TGTGCCAGCAGCCAGAGACAGGGGTCCCTCTATGGCTACACCTTC.

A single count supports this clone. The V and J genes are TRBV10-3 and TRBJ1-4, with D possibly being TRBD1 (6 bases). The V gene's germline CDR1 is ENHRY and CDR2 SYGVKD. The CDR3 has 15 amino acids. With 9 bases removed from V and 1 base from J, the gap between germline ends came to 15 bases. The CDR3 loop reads CAIDRQALTNEKLFF. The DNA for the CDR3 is TGTGCCATAGATCGACAGGCCCTAACTAATGAAAAACTGTTTTTT.

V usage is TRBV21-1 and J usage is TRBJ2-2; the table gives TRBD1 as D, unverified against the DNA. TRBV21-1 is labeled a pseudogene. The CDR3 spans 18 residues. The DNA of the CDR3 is TGTGCCAGCAGCAAAGCAACCGCCACAGGAGAAAACACCGGGGAGCTGTTTTTT. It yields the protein CASSKATATGENTGELFF.

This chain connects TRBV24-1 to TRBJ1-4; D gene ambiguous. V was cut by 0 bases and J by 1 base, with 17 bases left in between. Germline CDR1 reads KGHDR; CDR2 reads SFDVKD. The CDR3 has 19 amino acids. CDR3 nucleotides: TGTGCCACCAGTGATTTGCTAACGGGTACAAAGGTAACTAATGAAAAACTGTTTTTT. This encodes CATSDLLTGTKVTNEKLFF.

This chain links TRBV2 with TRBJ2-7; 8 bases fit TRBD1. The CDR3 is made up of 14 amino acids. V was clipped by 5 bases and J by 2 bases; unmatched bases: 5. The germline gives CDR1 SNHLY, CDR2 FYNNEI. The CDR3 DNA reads TGTGCCAGCAGTTTCCGGGGACAGGCCTACGAGCAGTACTTC. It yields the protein CASSFRGQAYEQYF.

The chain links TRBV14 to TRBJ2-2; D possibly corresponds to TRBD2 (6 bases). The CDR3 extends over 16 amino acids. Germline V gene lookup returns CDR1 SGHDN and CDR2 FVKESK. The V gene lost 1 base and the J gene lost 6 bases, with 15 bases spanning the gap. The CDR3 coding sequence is TGTGCCAGCAGCCAAGTAAACCCGACTAGGGCCGGGGAGCTGTTTTTT. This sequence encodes CASSQVNPTRAGELFF.

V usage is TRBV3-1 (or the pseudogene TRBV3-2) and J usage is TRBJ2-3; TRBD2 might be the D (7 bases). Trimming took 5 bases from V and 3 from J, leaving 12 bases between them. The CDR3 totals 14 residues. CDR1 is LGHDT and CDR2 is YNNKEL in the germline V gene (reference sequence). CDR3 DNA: TGTGCCAGCAGCAGTGGGAGGGGGACAGATACGCAGTATTTT. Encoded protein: CASSSGRGTDTQYF.

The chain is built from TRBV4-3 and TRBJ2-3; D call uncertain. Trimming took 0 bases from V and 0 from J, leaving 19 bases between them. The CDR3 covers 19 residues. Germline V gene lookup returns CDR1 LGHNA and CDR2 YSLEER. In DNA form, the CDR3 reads TGCGCCAGCAGCCAAGATCCCCCTTCCTTTTTAGCAAGCACAGATACGCAGTATTTT. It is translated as CASSQDPPSFLASTDTQYF.

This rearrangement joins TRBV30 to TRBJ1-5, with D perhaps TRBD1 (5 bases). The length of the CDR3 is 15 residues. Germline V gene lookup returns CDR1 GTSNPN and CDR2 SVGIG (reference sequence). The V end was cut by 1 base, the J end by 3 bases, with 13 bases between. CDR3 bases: TGTGCCTGGAGTGAAAAGGGACTGAACAATCAGCCCCAGCATTTT. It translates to CAWSEKGLNNQPQHF.

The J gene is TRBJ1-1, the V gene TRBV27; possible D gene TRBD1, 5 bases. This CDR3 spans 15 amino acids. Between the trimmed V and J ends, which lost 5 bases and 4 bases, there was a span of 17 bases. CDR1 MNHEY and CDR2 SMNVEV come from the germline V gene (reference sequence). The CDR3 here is CASSTTPGMSTEAFF. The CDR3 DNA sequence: TGTGCCAGCAGTACCACACCAGGGATGAGCACTGAAGCTTTCTTT.

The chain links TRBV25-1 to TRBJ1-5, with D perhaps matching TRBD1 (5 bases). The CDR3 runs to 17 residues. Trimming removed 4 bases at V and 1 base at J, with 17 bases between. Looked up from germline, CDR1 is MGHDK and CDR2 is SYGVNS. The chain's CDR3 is CASSGSTGPWSNQPQHF. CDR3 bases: TGTGCCAGCAGTGGAAGTACAGGACCTTGGAGCAATCAGCCCCAGCATTTT.